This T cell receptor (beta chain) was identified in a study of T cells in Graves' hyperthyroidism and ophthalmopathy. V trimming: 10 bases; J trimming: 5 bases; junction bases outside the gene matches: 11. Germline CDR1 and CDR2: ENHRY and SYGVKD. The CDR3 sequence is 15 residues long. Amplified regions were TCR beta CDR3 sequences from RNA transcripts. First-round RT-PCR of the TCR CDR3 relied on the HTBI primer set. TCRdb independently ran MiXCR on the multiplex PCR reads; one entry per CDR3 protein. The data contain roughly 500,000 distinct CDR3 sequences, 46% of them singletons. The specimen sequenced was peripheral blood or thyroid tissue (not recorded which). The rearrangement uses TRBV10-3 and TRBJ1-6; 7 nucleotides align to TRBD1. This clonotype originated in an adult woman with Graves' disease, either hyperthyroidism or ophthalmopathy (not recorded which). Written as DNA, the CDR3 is TGTGCCAGCAGCCACAGGGGATGGGATAATTCACCCCTCCACTTT. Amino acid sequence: CASSHRGWDNSPLHF.